Below, 9 T cell receptor beta chains from the same sample are listed, as sequenced in a study of shared clonotypes between healthy human individuals. The method was immunoSEQ multiplex PCR; TCRdb's version includes in-frame clones alone and lacks a portion of them. The data hold roughly 1 million clones, with 75% to 85% observed a single time. Specimen: memory CD4+ T cells from PBMCs. Subset defined: CD45RA-negative fraction. These receptors came from a man aged 18 to 35 in good health. Some clones in this sample may be carry-over from other donors' samples.

The rearrangement uses TRBV15 and TRBJ2-3; D remains ambiguous. Germline loops: CDR1 LNHNV, CDR2 YYDKDF (reference sequence). CDR3 length: 15 residues. Between the trimmed V and J ends, which lost 4 bases and 1 base, there was a span of 12 bases. CDR3 loop: CATSTGLGGTDTQYF. The CDR3 nucleotides are TGTGCCACCAGCACCGGTCTCGGTGGCACAGATACGCAGTATTTT.

V and J are TRBV28 and TRBJ2-7; D tentatively fits TRBD1 or TRBD2 (5 bases each). Germline V lookup: CDR1 MDHEN, CDR2 SYDVKM. V shed 4 bases and J shed 1 base, with 14 bases lying between them. This CDR3 has 15 residues. The CDR3 protein is CASSSSGTDSYEQYF. Written as DNA, the CDR3 is TGTGCCAGCAGTTCGTCCGGGACGGATTCCTACGAGCAGTACTTC.

J is TRBJ1-2 and V is TRBV18; D is uncertain. Germline CDR1 and CDR2: KGHSH and LQKENI. This CDR3 contains 16 residues. Trimming took 3 bases from V and 4 from J, leaving 18 bases between them. CDR3 sequence reads: CASSPETRRLGYGYTF. The CDR3 nucleotides read TGTGCCAGCTCACCTGAGACGAGAAGATTAGGCTATGGCTACACCTTC.

This clone showed up just once. The chain employs TRBV7-3 and TRBJ2-3, with 13 bases matching TRBD2. Germline V gene lookup returns CDR1 SGHTA and CDR2 FQGTGA. The V and J ends lost 5 bases and 1 base, in that order; junction bases with no gene match: 3. The CDR3 spans 16 residues. The CDR3 nucleotides read TGTGCCAGCAGCCGACTAGCGGGAGGAGGCACAGATACGCAGTATTTT. Protein sequence: CASSRLAGGGTDTQYF.

The J gene is TRBJ1-5, the V gene TRBV29-1; D ambiguous. In germline, CDR1 is SQVTM, CDR2 ANQGSEA. V dropped 1 base and J dropped 2 bases, with 6 bases sitting between them. This CDR3 has 13 amino acids. The CDR3, as DNA: TGCAGCGTTGAAGGGGTGGGCAATCAGCCCCAGCATTTT. Translated, it gives CSVEGVGNQPQHF.

The chain has TRBV5-1 and TRBJ2-1, with TRBD1 matching over 9 bases. Germline V gene sequence: CDR1 SGHRS, CDR2 YFSETQ. J gave up 2 bases and V 4 bases, and 10 bases lay outside the gene matches. The CDR3 loop spans 17 amino acids. This CDR3 is CASSPKGGQGPYNEQFF. CDR3 in DNA: TGCGCCAGCAGCCCAAAGGGCGGACAGGGGCCCTACAATGAGCAGTTCTTC.

This chain joins TRBV28 and TRBJ2-1; 14 bases match TRBD2. Per the germline V gene, CDR1 is MDHEN and CDR2 is SYDVKM. With 5 bases clipped from V and 9 bases from J, the junction kept 6 bases outside the gene matches. The CDR3 totals 15 residues. The CDR3: CASSPPGLAGGEQFF. CDR3 nucleotide sequence: TGTGCCAGCAGTCCCCCCGGACTAGCGGGAGGTGAGCAGTTCTTC.

This chain uses TRBV5-4 with TRBJ2-3; 9 bases are a match to TRBD2. V shed 3 bases, J shed 2 bases, and the junction held 4 bases outside the gene matches. The CDR3 length is 15 residues. Germline V CDR1 and CDR2: SGHNT, YYREEE (reference sequence). The CDR3 coding sequence is TGTGCCAGCAGCTCGACTAGCGGTGTCACAGATACGCAGTATTTT. Residues: CASSSTSGVTDTQYF.

This clone occurred once. The CDR3 here is CASSLGGLYEQYF. CDR3 nucleotides: TGTGCCAGCAGCTTAGGGGGGCTCTACGAGCAGTACTTC. This chain joins TRBV7-9 and TRBJ2-7; D may be TRBD1 (6 bases). Germline V gene data show CDR1 as SEHNR and CDR2 as FQNEAQ (reference sequence). Trimming took off 1 base at V and 3 bases at J, with 7 bases between the two ends. The CDR3 length is 13 residues.